A single sample gave rise to the 32 T cell receptor beta chains below, sequenced in a study of beta chain features in type 1 diabetes. Expressed TCRB transcripts got sequenced, as all isolated RNA was reverse transcribed. Measured with immunoSEQ multiplex PCR; TCRdb has only the in-frame clones, and not every one. The sample lists some 400,000 clones; about 15% were seen once. Sequencing was done on a sample of naive CD4+ T cells from blood. The receptors here all came from a woman under 30 in good health.

This clone showed up just a few times. This chain uses TRBV11-1 with TRBJ2-1, with D unresolved. The germline V gene encodes CDR1 SGHAT and CDR2 FQDESV (reference sequence). V gave up 1 base and J gave up 0 bases, with 10 bases separating them. The CDR3 spans 16 residues. The CDR3 nucleotides read TGTGCCAGCAGCTTAGTATCGTCGAGCTCCTACAATGAGCAGTTCTTC. Its protein is CASSLVSSSSYNEQFF.

The chain joins TRBV28 to TRBJ1-2; 8 bases map to TRBD1. V trimming: 5 bases; J trimming: 7 bases; junction bases outside the gene matches: 9. The V gene's germline CDR1 is MDHEN and CDR2 SYDVKM. The CDR3 contains 14 residues. Here the CDR3 DNA reads TGTGCCAGCAGTCTTCGGACAGGGCGAGGTGGCTACACCTTC. Its protein is CASSLRTGRGGYTF.

V usage is TRBV6-5 and J usage is TRBJ1-2, with TRBD1 identical over 9 bases. After removal of 2 bases from V and 6 bases from J, the junction contained 1 base not matched to a gene. Germline V gene data show CDR1 as MNHEY and CDR2 as SVGAGI. This CDR3 comprises 13 residues. As DNA, the CDR3 is TGTGCCAGCAGTTACCGGGACAGGGATGGCTACACCTTC. This encodes CASSYRDRDGYTF.

This clone was observed a handful of times. The rearrangement links TRBV28 to TRBJ2-7; D is unclear. The CDR3 covers 12 residues. The V end lost 5 bases, the J end lost 2 bases, and 7 bases lay between the germline ends. In germline, CDR1 is MDHEN, CDR2 SYDVKM. CDR3 nucleotide sequence: TGTGCCAGCAGTCAGACAACCTACGAGCAGTACTTC. It specifies CASSQTTYEQYF.

This clone came up a few times. This chain uses TRBV30 with TRBJ2-1; 9 bases fit TRBD2. Germline loops: CDR1 GTSNPN, CDR2 SVGIG (reference sequence). The CDR3 has 11 residues. V lost 2 bases and J lost 15; bases outside the gene matches: 5. In nucleotides, the CDR3 is TGTGCCTGGAGTAGCGGGGGGCAGCCGTTCTTC. It is translated as CAWSSGGQPFF.

V gene TRBV28 combines with J gene TRBJ2-1, with 9 nucleotides matching TRBD2. The CDR3 is 15 residues long. Germline V gene sequence: CDR1 MDHEN, CDR2 SYDVKM. V gave up 4 bases and J gave up 13 bases; unmatched junction bases: 14. The CDR3 nucleotides read TGTGCCAGCAGTTCCCCTCCGGGACTAGCTGATTATCAGTTCTTC. This sequence encodes CASSSPPGLADYQFF.

The chain couples TRBV27 to TRBJ2-3; tentatively, D is TRBD2 (5 bases). Germline V gives CDR1 MNHEY, CDR2 SMNVEV (reference sequence). This CDR3 has 14 residues. V lost 5 bases to trimming and J lost 4 bases, with 13 bases between them. As DNA, the CDR3 is TGTGCCAGCAGTCAAGCTGGGAGCGCAGATACGCAGTATTTT. Protein product: CASSQAGSADTQYF.

The sample holds a few counts of this clone. The gene calls are TRBV10-3 and TRBJ2-5; 10 nucleotides align to TRBD1. The CDR3 extends over 13 amino acids. Trimming at V came to 9 bases and at J to 5 bases, leaving 6 bases not matched to a gene. CDR1 and CDR2 (germline): ENHRY, SYGVKD. This CDR3 is CAIAGTGDETQYF. The CDR3 bases are TGTGCCATAGCCGGGACAGGGGATGAGACCCAGTACTTC.

This clone was detected only a few times. The genes are TRBV28 and TRBJ1-2; D is unclear. CDR3 length: 14 residues. Germline V lookup: CDR1 MDHEN, CDR2 SYDVKM. The V end lost 6 bases, the J end lost 0 bases, and 11 bases lay between the germline ends. This CDR3 reads CASRHQATNYGYTF. In DNA form, the CDR3 reads TGTGCCAGCAGACATCAGGCTACTAACTATGGCTACACCTTC.

The CDR3 sequence is CASSGQGNNYGYTF. The CDR3 region has the DNA TGTGCCAGCAGTGGACAGGGAAATAACTATGGCTACACCTTC. The genes are TRBV6-4 and TRBJ1-2, with 7 bases aligning to TRBD1. Germline values: CDR1 MRHNA, CDR2 SNTAGT. Unmatched junction bases numbered 3, after V lost 4 bases and J lost 1 base. CDR3 length equals 14 residues.

This clone was seen more than once but under ten times. The chain has TRBV5-1 and TRBJ1-1; 7 bases are shared with TRBD1. The CDR3 totals 15 residues. Germline-derived CDR1 and CDR2 are SGHRS and YFSETQ. Germline trimming cut 3 bases from V and 1 base from J; bases unmatched to any gene: 6. The CDR3 is CASSSGGRQNTEAFF. CDR3 coding DNA: TGCGCCAGCAGCTCAGGGGGGCGGCAGAACACTGAAGCTTTCTTT. Full variable domain (remainder filled in from reference TRBV5-1 and TRBJ1-1): KAGVTQTPRYLIKTRGQQVTLSCSPISGHRSVSWYQQTPGQGLQFLFEYFSETQRNKGNFPGRFSGRQFSNSRSEMNVSTLELGDSALYLCASSSGGRQNTEAFFGQGTRLTVV.

A few counts support this clone. In DNA form, the CDR3 reads TGTGCCTGGAGTACGGACAGGGGGATCGGAGCGGGCTCCTACAATGAGCAGTTCTTC. This encodes CAWSTDRGIGAGSYNEQFF. V gene TRBV30 combines with J gene TRBJ2-1; 10 bases fit TRBD1. Unmatched junction bases numbered 13, after V lost 2 bases and J lost 0 bases. The CDR3 consists of 19 residues. Germline values: CDR1 GTSNPN, CDR2 SVGIG (reference sequence).

The V gene is TRBV15, the J gene TRBJ2-7; 9 nucleotides line up with TRBD2. Unmatched junction bases numbered 16, after V lost 0 bases and J lost 7 bases. Germline CDR1 reads LNHNV; CDR2 reads YYDKDF (reference sequence). The CDR3 is made up of 18 amino acids. CDR3 coding DNA: TGTGCCACCAGCAGAGATCAGTTGGGGGCGGGAGGGCCGGGGGAGCAGTACTTC. This gives the protein CATSRDQLGAGGPGEQYF.

The V gene is TRBV6-1, the J gene TRBJ1-5, with 7 bases matching TRBD1. CDR1 and CDR2 from the germline V gene are MNHNS and SASEGT. CDR3 size: 15 residues. Germline trimming cut 8 bases from V and 7 bases from J; bases unmatched to any gene: 14. For the CDR3, the DNA is TGTGCCAGCTGGAGGGGACAGCAAAAGGGACAGCCCCAGCATTTT. Translating gives CASWRGQQKGQPQHF.

The CDR3 sequence is CASSGSGTGTYEQYF. The CDR3 bases are TGTGCCAGCAGTGGTTCCGGGACAGGGACCTACGAGCAGTACTTC. V usage is TRBV28 and J usage is TRBJ2-7, with TRBD1 matching 9 bases. This CDR3 is 15 amino acids long. CDR1 is MDHEN, CDR2 SYDVKM, per germline. V was pared by 5 bases and J by 2 bases, with 7 bases of the junction left unmatched.

The chain has TRBV28 and TRBJ2-7, with 9 bases lining up with TRBD1. This CDR3 has 15 amino acids. Losses at the gene ends were 6 bases for V and 4 bases for J; bases not matched to a gene: 10. The germline V gene encodes CDR1 MDHEN and CDR2 SYDVKM. In nucleotides, the CDR3 is TGTGCCAGCAGACCAACCGGGACAGGGTTATACGAGCAGTACTTC. Its protein is CASRPTGTGLYEQYF.

This rearrangement joins TRBV5-4 to TRBJ1-1, with 7 bases lining up with TRBD1. The CDR3 runs 14 residues. Germline values: CDR1 SGHNT, CDR2 YYREEE (reference sequence). V lost 0 bases to trimming and J lost 7 bases; unmatched junction nucleotides: 6. This CDR3 is CASSLGRGQGEAFF. DNA for the CDR3: TGTGCCAGCAGCTTGGGAAGGGGGCAGGGTGAAGCTTTCTTT.

Only a few counts were recorded for this clone. CDR3 region: CASKREDSYEQYF. Here the CDR3 DNA reads TGTGCCAGTAAGCGGGAGGACTCCTACGAGCAGTACTTC. This chain connects TRBV19 to TRBJ2-7, with TRBD2 matching over 9 bases. J was trimmed by 0 bases and V by 7 bases; bases with no gene match: 1. Germline V CDR1 and CDR2: LNHDA, SQIVND (reference sequence). The CDR3 loop spans 13 amino acids.

Written as DNA, the CDR3 is TGTGCCAGCAGCTCCGTAGCGGGAGGAATCACCGGGGAGCTGTTTTTT. Its translation: CASSSVAGGITGELFF. The chain uses TRBV5-4 and TRBJ2-2; TRBD2 matches at 10 bases. This CDR3 is 16 amino acids long. The germline V gene has CDR1 SGHNT and CDR2 YYREEE (reference sequence). The trim removed 3 bases at V and 4 bases at J, leaving 6 bases unmatched.

This clone was seen only a few times. V is TRBV30 and J is TRBJ1-4; D call uncertain. The germline V and J ends were trimmed by 0 bases and 4 bases, with 12 bases remaining between them. The CDR3 runs to 15 residues. CDR1 and CDR2 from the germline V gene are GTSNPN and SVGIG (reference sequence). In DNA, the CDR3 is TGTGCCTGGAGTGTTTCGGGGATTGGTAATGAAAAACTGTTTTTT. Amino acids: CAWSVSGIGNEKLFF. The complete variable domain, with remaining parts taken from reference TRBV30 and TRBJ1-4, reads SQTIHQWPATLVQPVGSPLSLECTVEGTSNPNLYWYRQAAGRGLQLLFYSVGIGQISSEVPQNLSASRPQDRQFILSSKKLLLSDSGFYLCAWSVSGIGNEKLFFGSGTQLSVL.

The rearrangement uses TRBV29-1 and TRBJ2-1, with D perhaps TRBD1 (5 bases). This CDR3 has 11 amino acids. Trimming pared 3 bases from V and 6 bases from J, leaving 6 bases between. Germline-derived CDR1 and CDR2 are SQVTM and ANQGSEA. CDR3 in DNA: TGCAGCGTTGACAGGGCCAATGAGCAGTTCTTC. Translating it yields CSVDRANEQFF.

The chain carries TRBV30 and TRBJ2-3; D is perhaps TRBD2 (5 bases). V was clipped by 0 bases and J by 3 bases, with 16 bases between them. This CDR3 has 16 amino acids. Germline CDR1 is GTSNPN and CDR2 is SVGIG (reference sequence). CDR3 in DNA: TGTGCCTGGAGTGTAGGACCGGGGATGCTAACAGATACGCAGTATTTT. It is translated as CAWSVGPGMLTDTQYF.

V usage is TRBV30 and J usage is TRBJ1-1, with D possibly matching TRBD1 (5 bases). The CDR3 length is 14 residues. Germline-derived CDR1 and CDR2 are GTSNPN and SVGIG (reference sequence). The V gene lost 2 bases and the J gene lost 5 bases, with 15 bases spanning the gap. CDR3 amino acids: CAWSPAGEGTEAFF. CDR3 sequence (DNA): TGTGCCTGGAGTCCGGCCGGGGAGGGGACTGAAGCTTTCTTT.

The rearrangement joins TRBV27 to TRBJ2-5; D perhaps matches TRBD2 (6 bases). Trimming took off 6 bases at V and 2 bases at J, with 10 bases between the two ends. CDR1 and CDR2 (germline): MNHEY, SMNVEV (reference sequence). This CDR3 spans 13 amino acids. The CDR3 bases are TGTGCCAGCAGAAGCGGGCAGCAAGAGACCCAGTACTTC. This sequence encodes CASRSGQQETQYF.

The DNA for the CDR3 is TGTGCCAGCAGCCCCCCGGCCAAAAACATTCAGTACTTC. Its protein product is CASSPPAKNIQYF. The chain links TRBV5-4 to TRBJ2-4; D uncertain. The CDR3 consists of 13 residues. With 4 bases removed from V and 1 base from J, the gap between germline ends came to 6 bases. In germline, CDR1 is SGHNT, CDR2 YYREEE (reference sequence).

This CDR3 reads CASSPGQYNEKLFF. CDR3 nucleotides: TGTGCCAGCTCACCAGGGCAGTACAATGAAAAACTGTTTTTT. The rearrangement uses TRBV18 and TRBJ1-4; D is unclear. V was pared by 2 bases and J by 5 bases, with 9 bases between. Per the germline V gene, CDR1 is KGHSH and CDR2 is LQKENI. The CDR3 is 14 amino acids.

The rearrangement uses TRBV29-1 and TRBJ1-2; 8 bases agree with TRBD1. There are 13 residues in the CDR3. Germline assignment: CDR1 SQVTM and CDR2 ANQGSEA. V lost 4 bases, J lost 2 bases, and 3 bases stayed unmatched. The CDR3 region is CSVASGGNYGYTF. The CDR3 DNA sequence: TGCAGCGTTGCTTCAGGGGGCAACTATGGCTACACCTTC.

The J gene is TRBJ2-7, the V gene TRBV7-2; 13 bases agree with TRBD2. Germline CDR1 SGHTA, CDR2 FQGNSA. The junction had 9 bases not matched to a gene; V was cut back by 6 bases and J by 7 bases. This CDR3 has 15 residues. The CDR3 protein is CASRFGLAGAGEQYF. Here the CDR3 DNA reads TGTGCCAGCAGATTCGGACTAGCGGGAGCGGGGGAGCAGTACTTC.

There are a few counts of this clone. The chain has TRBV5-1 and TRBJ1-1; the match to TRBD1 covers 10 bases. Germline V CDR1 and CDR2: SGHRS, YFSETQ. Germline trimming cut 4 bases from V and 6 bases from J; bases unmatched to any gene: 0. There are 12 residues in the CDR3. The CDR3 region is CASSGTGAEAFF. As DNA, the CDR3 is TGCGCCAGCAGCGGGACAGGGGCTGAAGCTTTCTTT.

This clone has a handful of counts. The chain couples TRBV30 to TRBJ2-5; the match to TRBD2 covers 12 bases. This CDR3 is built from 14 residues. V lost 1 base, J lost 11 bases, and 8 bases stayed unmatched. The germline V gene encodes CDR1 GTSNPN and CDR2 SVGIG (reference sequence). CDR3 sequence reads: CAWSGLAGAGEQYF. The DNA of the CDR3 is TGTGCCTGGAGTGGACTAGCGGGGGCGGGGGAGCAGTACTTC. The variable domain in full, with the rest retrieved from reference TRBV30 and TRBJ2-5, is SQTIHQWPATLVQPVGSPLSLECTVEGTSNPNLYWYRQAAGRGLQLLFYSVGIGQISSEVPQNLSASRPQDRQFILSSKKLLLSDSGFYLCAWSGLAGAGEQYFGPGTRLLVL.

The J gene is TRBJ2-3, the V gene TRBV5-4; TRBD2 is a possible D gene (5 bases). V lost 2 bases to trimming and J lost 1 base, with 14 bases between them. Germline values: CDR1 SGHNT, CDR2 YYREEE (reference sequence). The CDR3 has 16 amino acids. The CDR3 nucleotides read TGTGCCAGCAGCTTATCCAGGCTAGCCGGCACAGATACGCAGTATTTT. Translating it yields CASSLSRLAGTDTQYF.

This clone appeared a few times. For the CDR3, the DNA is TGTGCCAGCTCAGGGACTAGCGGGAGGGCCGATGAGCAGTTCTTC. Its protein is CASSGTSGRADEQFF. This chain links TRBV18 with TRBJ2-1, with TRBD2 matching over 16 bases. Germline-derived CDR1 and CDR2 are KGHSH and LQKENI. The V segment lost 5 bases and the J segment 8 bases; nucleotides outside the gene matches: 3. The CDR3 has 15 residues.